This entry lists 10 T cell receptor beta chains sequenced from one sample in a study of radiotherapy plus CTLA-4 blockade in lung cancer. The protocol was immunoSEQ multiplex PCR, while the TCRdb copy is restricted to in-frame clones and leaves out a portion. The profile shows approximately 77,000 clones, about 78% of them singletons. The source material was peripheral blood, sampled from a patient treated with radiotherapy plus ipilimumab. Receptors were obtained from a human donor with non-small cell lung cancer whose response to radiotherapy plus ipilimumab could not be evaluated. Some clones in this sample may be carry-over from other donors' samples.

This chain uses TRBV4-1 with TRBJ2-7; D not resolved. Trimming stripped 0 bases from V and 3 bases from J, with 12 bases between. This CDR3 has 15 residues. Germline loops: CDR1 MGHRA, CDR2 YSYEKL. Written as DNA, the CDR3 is TGCGCCAGCAGCCAAGATCCCTACTACGGCTACGAGCAGTACTTC. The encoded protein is CASSQDPYYGYEQYF.

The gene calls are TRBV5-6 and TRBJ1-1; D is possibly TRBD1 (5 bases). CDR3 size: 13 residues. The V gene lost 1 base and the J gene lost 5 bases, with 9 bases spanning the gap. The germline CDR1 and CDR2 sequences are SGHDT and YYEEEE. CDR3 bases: TGTGCCAGCAGCTTGCTCGGGGGAACTGAAGCTTTCTTT. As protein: CASSLLGGTEAFF. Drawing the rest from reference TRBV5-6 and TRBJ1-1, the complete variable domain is DAGVTQSPTHLIKTRGQQVTLRCSPKSGHDTVSWYQQALGQGPQFIFQYYEEEERQRGNFPDRFSGHQFPNYSSELNVNALLLGDSALYLCASSLLGGTEAFFGQGTRLTVV.

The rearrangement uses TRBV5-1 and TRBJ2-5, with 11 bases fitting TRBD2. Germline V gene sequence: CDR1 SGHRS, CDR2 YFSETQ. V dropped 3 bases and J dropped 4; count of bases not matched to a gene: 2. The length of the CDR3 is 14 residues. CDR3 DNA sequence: TGCGCCAGCAGCTCAACTAGCGGGGGAGAGACCCAGTACTTC. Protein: CASSSTSGGETQYF.

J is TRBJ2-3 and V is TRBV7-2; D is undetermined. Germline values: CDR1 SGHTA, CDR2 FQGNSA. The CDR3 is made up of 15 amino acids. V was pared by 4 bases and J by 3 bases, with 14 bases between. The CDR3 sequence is CASSSRQVWTDTQYF. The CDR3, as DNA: TGTGCCAGCAGCTCCAGACAAGTCTGGACAGATACGCAGTATTTT.

CDR3 DNA: TGTGCCAGCAGCTTAAAGGAGGCAGGGGGGATGGAGCAGTTCTTC. This encodes CASSLKEAGGMEQFF. The chain couples TRBV7-2 to TRBJ2-1; perhaps TRBD1 as D (7 bases). Looked up from germline, CDR1 is SGHTA and CDR2 is FQGNSA. This CDR3 has 15 residues. V was trimmed by 2 bases and J by 10 bases, leaving 18 bases between them.

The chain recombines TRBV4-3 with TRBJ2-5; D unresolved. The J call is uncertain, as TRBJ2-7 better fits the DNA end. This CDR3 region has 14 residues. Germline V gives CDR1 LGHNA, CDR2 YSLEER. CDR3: CASSQDSLSYEQYF. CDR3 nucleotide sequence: TGCGCCAGCAGCCAAGACTCGCTATCCTACGAGCAGTACTTC.

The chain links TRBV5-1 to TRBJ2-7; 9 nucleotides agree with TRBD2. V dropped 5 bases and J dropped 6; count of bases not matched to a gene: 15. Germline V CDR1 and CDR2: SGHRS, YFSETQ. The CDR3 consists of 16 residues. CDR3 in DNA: TGCGCCAGCAGGAGGTTAGGTAGCGGGGGATTACCCGAGCAGTACTTC. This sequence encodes CASRRLGSGGLPEQYF.

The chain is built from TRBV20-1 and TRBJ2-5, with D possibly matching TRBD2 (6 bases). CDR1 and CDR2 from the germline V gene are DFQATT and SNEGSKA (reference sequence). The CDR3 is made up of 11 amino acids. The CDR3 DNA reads TGCGGGGGGATTAACCAAGAGACCCAGTACTTC. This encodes CGGINQETQYF.

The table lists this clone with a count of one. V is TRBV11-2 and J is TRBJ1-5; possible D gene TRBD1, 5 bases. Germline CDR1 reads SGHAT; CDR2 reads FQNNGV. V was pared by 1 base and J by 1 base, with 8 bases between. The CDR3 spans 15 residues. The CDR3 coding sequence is TGTGCCAGCAGCTTAGCCCCAGGGAGCAATCAGCCCCAGCATTTT. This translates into CASSLAPGSNQPQHF.

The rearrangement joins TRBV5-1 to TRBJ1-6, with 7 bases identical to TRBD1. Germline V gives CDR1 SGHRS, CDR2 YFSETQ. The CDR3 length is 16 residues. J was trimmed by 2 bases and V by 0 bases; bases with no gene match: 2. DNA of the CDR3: TGCGCCAGCAGCTTGGACCAGGGGGCCTATAATTCACCCCTCCACTTT. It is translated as CASSLDQGAYNSPLHF. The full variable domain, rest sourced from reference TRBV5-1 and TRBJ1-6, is KAGVTQTPRYLIKTRGQQVTLSCSPISGHRSVSWYQQTPGQGLQFLFEYFSETQRNKGNFPGRFSGRQFSNSRSEMNVSTLELGDSALYLCASSLDQGAYNSPLHFGNGTRLTVT.